Below are 10 T cell receptor beta chains sequenced from a single sample in a study of early T cells in non-severe SARS-CoV-2 infection. MiXCR, applied by TCRdb to the 5' RACE reads, yields one record per CDR3 protein. The sample has tens of thousands of distinct CDR3 sequences, around 9.3% seen once. Sequenced: whole blood. The receptors derive from an adult who was a healthcare worker with PCR-confirmed SARS-CoV-2 infection or an uninfected control (not recorded which).

The chain carries TRBV27 and TRBJ2-3; the match to TRBD2 covers 11 bases. The CDR3 is made up of 13 amino acids. CDR1 MNHEY and CDR2 SMNVEV come from the germline V gene (reference sequence). After removal of 10 bases from V and 3 bases from J, the junction contained 3 bases not matched to a gene. The CDR3 DNA reads TGTGCCATACGACTAGCGGGAACAGATACGCAGTATTTT. This translates into CAIRLAGTDTQYF.

With regard to this clonotype: Since a much larger clone is just one base distant, this may be a read error. V is TRBV24-1 and J is TRBJ2-3, with D maybe TRBD2 (6 bases). CDR3 length equals 15 residues. CDR1 KGHDR and CDR2 SFDVKD come from the germline V gene. The CDR3 sequence is CVSGAGGTSTDTQYF. For the CDR3, the DNA is TGTGTCTCCGGAGCGGGCGGGACCAGCACAGATACGCAGTATTTT.

This clonotype was counted at least ten times. The chain uses TRBV18 and TRBJ2-2; maybe TRBD2 (5 bases). The ends were cut back, 3 bases at V and 5 bases at J, with 13 bases in the middle. CDR1 and CDR2 from the germline V gene are KGHSH and LQKENI. This CDR3 spans 15 amino acids. CDR3 in amino acids: CASSPLPRGTGELFF. The CDR3 DNA follows: TGTGCCAGCTCACCTTTGCCCCGGGGTACCGGGGAGCTGTTTTTT.

This clonotype has just a few counts. The chain couples TRBV20-1 to TRBJ2-1, with no clear D. Per the germline V gene, CDR1 is DFQATT and CDR2 is SNEGSKA (reference sequence). The CDR3 contains 12 residues. The germline V and J ends were trimmed by 4 bases and 3 bases, with 7 bases remaining between them. CDR3 nucleotides: TGCAGTGCTACATCAGGCTACAATGAGCAGTTCTTC. Amino acids: CSATSGYNEQFF.

At least ten counts were recorded for this clonotype. The rearrangement uses TRBV7-6 and TRBJ1-4; tentative D call: TRBD1 (5 bases). The V end was cut by 5 bases, the J end by 12 bases, with 19 bases between. The CDR3 sequence is 14 residues long. Germline CDR1 reads SGHVS; CDR2 reads FNYEAQ. The CDR3 DNA reads TGTGCCAGCAGCACGGGGACGAGTTCTTGGGAACTGTTTTTT. Its translation is CASSTGTSSWELFF.

This clonotype was counted ten times or more. The J gene is TRBJ2-7, the V gene TRBV12-5; the match to TRBD1 covers 9 bases. CDR1 and CDR2 (germline): LGHNT, FRNRAP. V shed 1 base, J shed 5 bases, and the junction held 9 bases outside the gene matches. The CDR3 runs 16 residues. The CDR3 bases are TGTGCTAGTGGTTTGGATTTCGGACAGGGGTTTGACGAGCAGTACTTC. This sequence encodes CASGLDFGQGFDEQYF. Combining the CDR3 with reference TRBV12-5 and TRBJ2-7 gives the whole variable domain DARVTQTPRHKVTEMGQEVTMRCQPILGHNTVFWYRQTMMQGLELLAYFRNRAPLDDSGMPKDRFSAEMPDATLATLKIQPSEPRDSAVYFCASGLDFGQGFDEQYFGPGTRLTVT.

The CDR3 sequence is CASSLEGRGSGYTF. CDR3 DNA sequence: TGTGCCAGCAGCTTAGAAGGGAGGGGTAGTGGCTACACCTTC. This chain joins TRBV11-2 and TRBJ1-2; tentative D call: TRBD1 (5 bases). The germline V gene has CDR1 SGHAT and CDR2 FQNNGV. V was shortened by 0 bases and J by 7 bases, with 12 bases between the two germline ends. The CDR3 length is 14 residues.

This clonotype was counted at least ten times. The V and J genes are TRBV28 and TRBJ2-1; no definite D call. The CDR3 has 10 amino acids. The V gene's germline CDR1 is MDHEN and CDR2 SYDVKM. The germline V and J ends were trimmed by 7 bases and 5 bases, with 3 bases remaining between them. CDR3 DNA: TGTGCCAGCAAGGACAATGAGCAGTTCTTC. Its translation is CASKDNEQFF.

V gene TRBV29-1 combines with J gene TRBJ2-3; no definite D call. This CDR3 is 12 amino acids long. Germline CDR1 SQVTM, CDR2 ANQGSEA. Trimming removed 5 bases at V and 3 bases at J, with 9 bases between. The CDR3 DNA is TGCAGCGTTACCCCAGGAACAGATACGCAGTATTTT. Its translation: CSVTPGTDTQYF.

The chain is built from TRBV24-1 and TRBJ2-1; D possibly corresponds to TRBD2 (5 bases). Trimming cost V 3 bases and J 0 bases, with 5 bases left between them. CDR3 length: 14 amino acids. Germline V gene lookup returns CDR1 KGHDR and CDR2 SFDVKD. CDR3 sequence (DNA): TGTGCCACCAGTGATGGGAGCTCCTACAATGAGCAGTTCTTC. Protein product: CATSDGSSYNEQFF.